The clone carrying this T cell receptor (beta chain) was counted a single time. Its antigen remains unidentified. V was clipped by 2 bases and J by 9 bases, with 11 bases between them. Germline V CDR1 and CDR2: SGHTA, FQGNSA. The CDR3 runs 14 residues. Sequenced by immunoSEQ multiplex PCR; TCRdb stores in-frame clones only, minus some. The data contain 100,000 to 150,000 clones, approximately 90% of them singletons. The data were obtained in a study of T cell responses to AZD1222 COVID-19 vaccine. Broader study findings: Seropositive status at baseline applied to only six AZD1222 recipients. Repertoires were collected only later (after the peak T cell response had occurred). Vaccine-related CD4 TCRs covered spike, predominating at 160-218 and 743-854. Two AZD1222 doses significantly raised spike-specific TCR breadth and depth over controls.

The chain combines TRBV7-2 with TRBJ1-6, with D possibly matching TRBD1 (6 bases). This sequence originates from an adult in good health. Sequencing was performed on peripheral blood, taken on day 0 of AZD1222 vaccination. Here the CDR3 reads CASSLIRGGSPLHF. The CDR3 DNA is TGTGCCAGCAGCTTAATAAGGGGGGGTTCACCCCTCCACTTT.